This T cell receptor beta chain was identified during a study of T-cell reconstitution after alpha-beta-depleted transplantation in children. Unique molecular identifiers were incorporated during preparation of the TCRbeta library. TCRdb passed the PCR reads through MiXCR, listing each CDR3 protein once. This sample yields roughly 610,000 distinct CDR3 sequences, of which roughly a tenth are seen a single time; 4% belongs to the top ten. Trimming removed 5 bases from V and 1 base from J; junction bases left unmatched: 4. CDR1 SGHDN and CDR2 FVKESK come from the germline V gene. The CDR3 is 15 amino acids.

This TCR was recovered from a human donor who donated a stem cell graft to a child with acute myeloid leukemia. The chain uses TRBV14 and TRBJ1-1; TRBD1 agrees at 10 bases. The sample consisted of PBMCs from the stem cell graft donor, taken from the stem cell graft. CDR3 amino acids: CASSGTGAPNTEAFF. The CDR3 DNA reads as TGTGCCAGCAGCGGGACAGGGGCTCCGAACACTGAAGCTTTCTTT. The variable domain in full, with the rest retrieved from reference TRBV14 and TRBJ1-1, is EAGVTQFPSHSVIEKGQTVTLRCDPISGHDNLYWYRRVMGKEIKFLLHFVKESKQDESGMPNNRFLAERTGGTYSTLKVQPAELEDSGVYFCASSGTGAPNTEAFFGQGTRLTVV.